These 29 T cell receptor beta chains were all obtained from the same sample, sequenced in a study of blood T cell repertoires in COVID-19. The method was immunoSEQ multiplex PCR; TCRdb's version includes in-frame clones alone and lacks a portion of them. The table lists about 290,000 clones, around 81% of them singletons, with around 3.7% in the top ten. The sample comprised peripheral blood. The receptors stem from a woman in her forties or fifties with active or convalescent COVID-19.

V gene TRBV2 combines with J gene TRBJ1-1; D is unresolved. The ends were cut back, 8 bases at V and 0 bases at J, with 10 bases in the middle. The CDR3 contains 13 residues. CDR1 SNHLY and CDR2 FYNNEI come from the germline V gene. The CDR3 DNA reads TGTGCCAGCGTCCAGTTTATGAACACTGAAGCTTTCTTT. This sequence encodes CASVQFMNTEAFF. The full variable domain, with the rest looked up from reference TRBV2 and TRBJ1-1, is EPEVTQTPSHQVTQMGQEVILRCVPISNHLYFYWYRQILGQKVEFLVSFYNNEISEKSEIFDDQFSVERPDGSNFTLKIRSTKLEDSAMYFCASVQFMNTEAFFGQGTRLTVV.

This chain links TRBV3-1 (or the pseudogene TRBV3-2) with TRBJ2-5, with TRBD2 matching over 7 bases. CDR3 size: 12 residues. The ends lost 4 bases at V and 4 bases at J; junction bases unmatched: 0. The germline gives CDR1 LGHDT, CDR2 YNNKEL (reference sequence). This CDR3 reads CASSPSGETQYF. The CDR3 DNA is TGTGCCAGCAGCCCTAGCGGAGAGACCCAGTACTTC.

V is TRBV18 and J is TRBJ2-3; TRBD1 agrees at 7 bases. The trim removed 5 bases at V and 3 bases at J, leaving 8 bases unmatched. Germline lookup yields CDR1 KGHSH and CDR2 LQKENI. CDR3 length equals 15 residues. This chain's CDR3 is CASSSTGYDTDTQYF. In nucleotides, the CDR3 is TGTGCCAGCTCATCGACAGGGTATGATACAGATACGCAGTATTTT.

The CDR3 DNA reads TGTGCCAGCAGCGGGTCGGGGATTGGGCCCCAGCATTTT. This codes for CASSGSGIGPQHF. This chain links TRBV9 with TRBJ1-5; D is ambiguous. Germline lookup yields CDR1 SGDLS and CDR2 YYNGEE. The CDR3 contains 13 residues. V shed 3 bases and J shed 9 bases, with 13 bases lying between them.

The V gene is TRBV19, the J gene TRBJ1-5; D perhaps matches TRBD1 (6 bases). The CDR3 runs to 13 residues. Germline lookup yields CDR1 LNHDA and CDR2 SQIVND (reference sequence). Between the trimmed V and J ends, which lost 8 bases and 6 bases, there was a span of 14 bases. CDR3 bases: TGTGCCAGTGGGGTAAGGGGGAGTCAGCCCCAGCATTTT. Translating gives CASGVRGSQPQHF.

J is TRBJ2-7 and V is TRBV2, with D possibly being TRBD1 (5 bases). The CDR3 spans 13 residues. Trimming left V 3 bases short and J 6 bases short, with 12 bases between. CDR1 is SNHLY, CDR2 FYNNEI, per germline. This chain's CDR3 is CASSDWQGGEQYF. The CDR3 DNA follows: TGTGCCAGCAGTGACTGGCAGGGTGGCGAGCAGTACTTC.

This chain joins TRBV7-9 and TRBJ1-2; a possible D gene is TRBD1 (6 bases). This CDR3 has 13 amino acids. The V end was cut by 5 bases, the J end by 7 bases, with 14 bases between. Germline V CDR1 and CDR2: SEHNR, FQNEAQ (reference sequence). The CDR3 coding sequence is TGTGCCAGCAGCACCGCAGGGGCGGTTGGCTACACCTTC. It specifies CASSTAGAVGYTF.

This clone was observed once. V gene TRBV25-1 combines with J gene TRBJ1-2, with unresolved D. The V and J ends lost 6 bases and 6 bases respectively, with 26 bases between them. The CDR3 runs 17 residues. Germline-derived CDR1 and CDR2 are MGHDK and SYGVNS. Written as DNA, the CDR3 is TGTGCCAGCAGGGGTCCCGGGTCCCTTTACCGAGGTGATGGCTACACCTTC. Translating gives CASRGPGSLYRGDGYTF.

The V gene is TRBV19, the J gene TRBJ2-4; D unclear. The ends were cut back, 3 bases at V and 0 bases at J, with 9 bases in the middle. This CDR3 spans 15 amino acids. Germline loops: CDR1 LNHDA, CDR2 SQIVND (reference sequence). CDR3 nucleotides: TGTGCCAGTAGTATTGGGCTACTAGCCAAAAACATTCAGTACTTC. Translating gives CASSIGLLAKNIQYF.

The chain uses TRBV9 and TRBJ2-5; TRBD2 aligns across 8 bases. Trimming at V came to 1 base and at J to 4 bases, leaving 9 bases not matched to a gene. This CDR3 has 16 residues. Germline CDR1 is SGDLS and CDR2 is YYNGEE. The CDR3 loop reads CASSVRAGDWGETQYF. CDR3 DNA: TGTGCCAGCAGCGTACGAGCGGGAGATTGGGGAGAGACCCAGTACTTC. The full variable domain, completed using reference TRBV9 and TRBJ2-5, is DSGVTQTPKHLITATGQRVTLRCSPRSGDLSVYWYQQSLDQGLQFLIQYYNGEERAKGNILERFSAQQFPDLHSELNLSSLELGDSALYFCASSVRAGDWGETQYFGPGTRLLVL.

The CDR3 nucleotides read TGCAGCGTTGAAGTCCAGGGCGGCTATGGCTACACCTTC. Translated, it gives CSVEVQGGYGYTF. The chain employs TRBV29-1 and TRBJ1-2, with a possible D match to TRBD1 (5 bases). This CDR3 is 13 amino acids long. CDR1 and CDR2 (germline): SQVTM, ANQGSEA. The V end was cut by 1 base, the J end by 4 bases, with 10 bases between.

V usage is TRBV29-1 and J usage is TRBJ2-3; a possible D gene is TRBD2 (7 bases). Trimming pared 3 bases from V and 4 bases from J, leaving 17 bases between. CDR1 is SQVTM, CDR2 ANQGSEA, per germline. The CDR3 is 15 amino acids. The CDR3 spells CSVDSVRGAADTQYF. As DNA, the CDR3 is TGCAGCGTTGACAGCGTCCGGGGGGCCGCAGATACGCAGTATTTT.

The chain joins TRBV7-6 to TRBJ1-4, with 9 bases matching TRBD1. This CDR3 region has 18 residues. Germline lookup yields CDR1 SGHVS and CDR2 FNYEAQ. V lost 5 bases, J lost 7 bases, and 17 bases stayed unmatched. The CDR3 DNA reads TGTGCCAGCAGCCCGGACAGGGGTTTCGTCGGCGGTGGTGAAAAACTGTTTTTT. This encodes CASSPDRGFVGGGEKLFF.

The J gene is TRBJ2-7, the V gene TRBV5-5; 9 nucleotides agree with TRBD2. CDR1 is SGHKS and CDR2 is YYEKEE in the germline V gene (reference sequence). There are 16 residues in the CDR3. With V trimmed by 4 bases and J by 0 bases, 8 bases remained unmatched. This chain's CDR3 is CASSRGGGVLSYEQYF. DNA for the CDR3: TGTGCCAGCAGCCGCGGGGGGGGCGTTCTCTCCTACGAGCAGTACTTC.

This CDR3 reads CASSPRAQGRAFF. The CDR3, as DNA: TGTGCCAGCAGTCCCAGGGCCCAAGGACGGGCTTTCTTT. The V call is TRBV28, the J call TRBJ1-1, with a possible D match to TRBD1 (5 bases). CDR1 and CDR2 (germline): MDHEN, SYDVKM. This CDR3 has 13 residues. V lost 5 bases and J 11 bases, leaving 18 bases between the germline ends.

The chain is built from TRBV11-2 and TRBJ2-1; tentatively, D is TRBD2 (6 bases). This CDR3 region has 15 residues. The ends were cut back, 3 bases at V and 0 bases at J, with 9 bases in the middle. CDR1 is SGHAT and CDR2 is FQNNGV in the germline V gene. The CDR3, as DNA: TGTGCCAGCAGCTTTAGCGGATTCTCCTACAATGAGCAGTTCTTC. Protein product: CASSFSGFSYNEQFF. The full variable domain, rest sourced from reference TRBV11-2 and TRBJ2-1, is EAGVAQSPRYKIIEKRQSVAFWCNPISGHATLYWYQQILGQGPKLLIQFQNNGVVDDSQLPKDRFSAERLKGVDSTLKIQPAKLEDSAVYLCASSFSGFSYNEQFFGPGTRLTVL.

The CDR3 region has the DNA TGTGCCAGCAGCTTAAGACAGGTGGCCTACGAGCAGTACTTC. Translation gives CASSLRQVAYEQYF. This chain links TRBV5-6 with TRBJ2-7; perhaps TRBD1 as D (6 bases). Looked up from germline, CDR1 is SGHDT and CDR2 is YYEEEE. V was cut by 2 bases and J by 2 bases, with 11 bases left in between. CDR3 size: 14 residues.

The CDR3 bases are TGTGCCACCAGCAGAGGGCGGGAGAAGCTACAGGAGCAGTTCTTC. Translating gives CATSRGREKLQEQFF. The chain employs TRBV15 and TRBJ2-1, with TRBD2 matching over 7 bases. The germline V gene encodes CDR1 LNHNV and CDR2 YYDKDF (reference sequence). The ends lost 1 base at V and 10 bases at J; junction bases unmatched: 10. The CDR3 runs to 15 residues.

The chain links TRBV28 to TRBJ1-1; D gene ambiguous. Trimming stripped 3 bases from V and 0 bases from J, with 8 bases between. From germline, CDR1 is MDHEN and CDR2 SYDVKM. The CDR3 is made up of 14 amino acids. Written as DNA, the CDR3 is TGTGCCAGCAGTTTGCAGGCAATGAACACTGAAGCTTTCTTT. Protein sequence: CASSLQAMNTEAFF.

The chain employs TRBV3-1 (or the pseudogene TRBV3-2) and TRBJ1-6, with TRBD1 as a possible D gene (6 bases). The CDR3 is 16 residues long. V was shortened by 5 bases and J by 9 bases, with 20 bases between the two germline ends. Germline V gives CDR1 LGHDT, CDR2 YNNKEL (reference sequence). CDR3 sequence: CASSNWEGGESSPLHF. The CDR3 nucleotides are TGTGCCAGCAGCAATTGGGAGGGGGGGGAAAGTTCACCCCTCCACTTT.

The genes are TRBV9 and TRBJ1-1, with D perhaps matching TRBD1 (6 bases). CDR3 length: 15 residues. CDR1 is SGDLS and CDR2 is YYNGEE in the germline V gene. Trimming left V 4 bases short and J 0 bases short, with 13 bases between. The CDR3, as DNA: TGTGCCAGCAGCAAGCTAGGGGGATTGAACACTGAAGCTTTCTTT. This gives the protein CASSKLGGLNTEAFF.

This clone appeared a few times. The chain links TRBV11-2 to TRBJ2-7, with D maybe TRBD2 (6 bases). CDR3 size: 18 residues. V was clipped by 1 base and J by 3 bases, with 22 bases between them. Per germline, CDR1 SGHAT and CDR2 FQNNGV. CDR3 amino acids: CASSLAGSGRRRYYEQYF. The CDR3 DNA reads TGTGCCAGCAGCTTAGCAGGTAGCGGCCGTCGTCGCTACTACGAGCAGTACTTC. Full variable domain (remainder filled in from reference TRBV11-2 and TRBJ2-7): EAGVAQSPRYKIIEKRQSVAFWCNPISGHATLYWYQQILGQGPKLLIQFQNNGVVDDSQLPKDRFSAERLKGVDSTLKIQPAKLEDSAVYLCASSLAGSGRRRYYEQYFGPGTRLTVT.

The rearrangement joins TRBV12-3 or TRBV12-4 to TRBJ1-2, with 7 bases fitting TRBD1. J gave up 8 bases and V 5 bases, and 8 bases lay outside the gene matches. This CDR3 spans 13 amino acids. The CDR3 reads CASSPRTGPGYTF. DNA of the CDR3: TGTGCCAGCAGTCCCCGGACAGGTCCCGGCTACACCTTC.

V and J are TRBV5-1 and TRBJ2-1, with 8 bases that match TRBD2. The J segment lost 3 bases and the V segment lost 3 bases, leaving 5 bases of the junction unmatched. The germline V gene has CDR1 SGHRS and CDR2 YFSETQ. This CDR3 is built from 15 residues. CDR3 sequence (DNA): TGCGCCAGCAGCTATACTAGCGGAGGCTACAATGAGCAGTTCTTC. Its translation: CASSYTSGGYNEQFF.

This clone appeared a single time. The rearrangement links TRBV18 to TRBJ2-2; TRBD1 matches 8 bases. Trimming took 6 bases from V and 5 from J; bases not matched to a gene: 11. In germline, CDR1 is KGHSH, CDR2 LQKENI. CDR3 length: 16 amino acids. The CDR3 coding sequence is TGTGCCAGCTCTCAATCGGACAGGGTGAGGACCGGGGAGCTGTTTTTT. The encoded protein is CASSQSDRVRTGELFF.

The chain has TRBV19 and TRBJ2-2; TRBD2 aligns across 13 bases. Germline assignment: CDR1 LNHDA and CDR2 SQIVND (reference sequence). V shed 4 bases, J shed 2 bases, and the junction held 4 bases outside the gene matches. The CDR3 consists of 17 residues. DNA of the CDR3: TGTGCCAGTAGTACAGGGACTAGCGGGGCTAACACCGGGGAGCTGTTTTTT. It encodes CASSTGTSGANTGELFF.

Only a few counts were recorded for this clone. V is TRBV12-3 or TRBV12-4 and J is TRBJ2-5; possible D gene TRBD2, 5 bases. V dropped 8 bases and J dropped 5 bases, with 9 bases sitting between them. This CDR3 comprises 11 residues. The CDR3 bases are TGTGCCAGCGGACCGGGGGAGACCCAGTACTTC. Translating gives CASGPGETQYF.

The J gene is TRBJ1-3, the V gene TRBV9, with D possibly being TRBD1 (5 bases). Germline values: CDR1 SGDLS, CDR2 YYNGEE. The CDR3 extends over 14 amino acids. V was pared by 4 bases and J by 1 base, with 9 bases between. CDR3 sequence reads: CASSFQGSGNTIYF. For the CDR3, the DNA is TGTGCCAGCAGCTTCCAGGGTTCTGGAAACACCATATATTTT. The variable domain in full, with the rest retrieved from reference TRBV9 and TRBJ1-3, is DSGVTQTPKHLITATGQRVTLRCSPRSGDLSVYWYQQSLDQGLQFLIQYYNGEERAKGNILERFSAQQFPDLHSELNLSSLELGDSALYFCASSFQGSGNTIYFGEGSWLTVV.

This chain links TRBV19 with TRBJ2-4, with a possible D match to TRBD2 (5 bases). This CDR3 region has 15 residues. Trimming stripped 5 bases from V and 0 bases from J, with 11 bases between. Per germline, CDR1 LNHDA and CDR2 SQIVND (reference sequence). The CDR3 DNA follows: TGTGCCAGTAGTCCAACGGGATTAGCCAAAAACATTCAGTACTTC. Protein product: CASSPTGLAKNIQYF.